This record looks at one T cell receptor (beta chain) sequence and its context. The antigen remains undetermined. The sample originates from a study of T cell responses to AZD1222 COVID-19 vaccine. Findings and caveats of the study: White British people made up most donors, females outnumbered males, and clonal diversity was possibly underestimated.

Assay: immunoSEQ multiplex PCR; the TCRdb copy retains only in-frame clones and omits some. Of 150,000 to 200,000 clones listed, 85% to 90% are singletons. Trimming removed 4 bases from V and 5 bases from J; junction bases left unmatched: 14. The CDR3 totals 17 residues. The germline V gene has CDR1 SGHNT and CDR2 YYREEE (reference sequence). The receptor was derived from an adult who received the AZD1222 COVID-19 vaccine. The sample in question was peripheral blood, obtained 28 days after the second AZD1222 dose. V usage is TRBV5-4 and J usage is TRBJ2-5; the match to TRBD2 covers 10 bases. In nucleotides, the CDR3 is TGTGCCAGCAGCCCGGGACTAGCGTCCCGCTTAGGGGAGACCCAGTACTTC. Amino acid sequence: CASSPGLASRLGETQYF.